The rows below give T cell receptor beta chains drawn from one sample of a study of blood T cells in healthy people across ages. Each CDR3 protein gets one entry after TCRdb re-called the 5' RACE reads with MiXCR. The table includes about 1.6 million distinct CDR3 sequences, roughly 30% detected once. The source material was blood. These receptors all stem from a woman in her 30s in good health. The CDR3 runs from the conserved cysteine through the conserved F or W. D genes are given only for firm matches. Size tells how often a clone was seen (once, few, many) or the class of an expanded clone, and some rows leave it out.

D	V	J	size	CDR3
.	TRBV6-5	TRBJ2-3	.	CASKQGGPSDTQYF
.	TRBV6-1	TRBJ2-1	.	CASSERRASFNEQFF
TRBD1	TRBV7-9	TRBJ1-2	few	CASSLGSGQETNYGYTF
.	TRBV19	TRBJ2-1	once	CASSIGTSNYNEQFF
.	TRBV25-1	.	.	CASSGGPPHEQYF
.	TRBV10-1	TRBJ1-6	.	CASSPSLGSPLHF
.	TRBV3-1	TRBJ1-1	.	CASSPGHLTSLNTEAFF
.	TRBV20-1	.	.	CSANLRREQYF
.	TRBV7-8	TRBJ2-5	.	CASSLPVVRAQETQYF
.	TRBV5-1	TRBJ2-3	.	CASSLGHGVVDTQYF
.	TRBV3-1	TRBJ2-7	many	CASSQGYAAGEQYF
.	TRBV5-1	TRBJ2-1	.	CASKDHYNEQFF
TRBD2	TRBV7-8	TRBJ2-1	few	CASSPGLAPNNEQFF
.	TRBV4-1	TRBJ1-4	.	CASSRGPPATNEKRFF
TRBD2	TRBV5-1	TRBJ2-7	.	CASSWGTSRGSSYEQYF
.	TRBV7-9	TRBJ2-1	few	CASSLDLRDDEQFF
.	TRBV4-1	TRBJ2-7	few	CASTDPPYKEGPPYEQYF
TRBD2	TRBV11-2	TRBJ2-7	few	CASSLGLAGVAYKQYF
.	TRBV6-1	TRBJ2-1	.	CASTRTGGGEQFF
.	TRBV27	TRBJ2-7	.	CASSWPYEQYF
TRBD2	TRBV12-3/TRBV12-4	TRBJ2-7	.	CASSFFGGGSYEQYF
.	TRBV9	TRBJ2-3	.	CASSIQEVTSTDTQYF